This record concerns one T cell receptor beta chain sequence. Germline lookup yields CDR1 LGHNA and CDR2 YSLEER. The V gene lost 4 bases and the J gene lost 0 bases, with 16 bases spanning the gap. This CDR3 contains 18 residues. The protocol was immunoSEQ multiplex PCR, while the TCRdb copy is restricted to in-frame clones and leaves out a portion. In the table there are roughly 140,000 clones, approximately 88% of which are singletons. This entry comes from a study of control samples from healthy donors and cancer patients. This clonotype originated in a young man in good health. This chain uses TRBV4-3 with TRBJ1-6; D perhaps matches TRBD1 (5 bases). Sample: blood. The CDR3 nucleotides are TGCGCCAGCAGCCGCGCCGCCCCAGGGAGCTCCTATAATTCACCCCTCCACTTT. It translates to CASSRAAPGSSYNSPLHF.